Below, one T cell receptor (beta chain) is given with its context. Its antigen remains unidentified. The data were produced by immunoSEQ multiplex PCR, yet TCRdb's version contains in-frame clones alone and is incomplete. The sample shows fewer than 180,000 clones, roughly 90% of them seen only once. The data originate from a study of T cell responses to AZD1222 COVID-19 vaccine. The ends lost 5 bases at V and 3 bases at J; junction bases unmatched: 6. The germline V gene has CDR1 LGHDT and CDR2 YNNKEL (reference sequence). The CDR3 runs 14 residues. Study-wide points: Just a handful of AZD1222 recipients tested seropositive at baseline. The study reported that nearly half of spike-specific TCRs target unmutated variant regions. None of the repertoires were sampled until the peak T cell response had passed.

Whether given at about 4 or about 12 weeks, second doses were pooled. The chain combines TRBV3-1 (or the pseudogene TRBV3-2) with TRBJ2-7, with 8 nucleotides matching TRBD1. Sequences were derived from peripheral blood, sampled 28 days after the second AZD1222 dose. The receptor comes from an adult who received the AZD1222 COVID-19 vaccine. The CDR3 spells CASSGQGLSYEQYF. The CDR3 coding sequence is TGTGCCAGCAGCGGACAGGGTTTAAGCTACGAGCAGTACTTC.